One and the same sample provided the 30 T cell receptor beta chains below, sequenced in a study of shared clonotypes between healthy human individuals. The method was immunoSEQ multiplex PCR; TCRdb's version includes in-frame clones alone and lacks a portion of them. The repertoire holds some 600,000 clones, with roughly 96% as singletons. CD8 cells classed as naive were CD45RO-negative and positively selected for CCR7, excluding terminally differentiated effector memory CD45RA+ cells. The source material was naive CD8+ T cells sorted from blood. These receptors came from a woman aged 30 to 39 in good health.

The chain joins TRBV6-1 to TRBJ2-2, with 10 bases matching TRBD1. The CDR3 has 16 residues. J gave up 6 bases and V 2 bases, and 6 bases lay outside the gene matches. From germline, CDR1 is MNHNS and CDR2 SASEGT. The CDR3 DNA follows: TGTGCCAGCAGTGAACCAGGGACAGGGGCCGCCGGGGAGCTGTTTTTT. Translating it yields CASSEPGTGAAGELFF.

This chain uses TRBV7-6 with TRBJ2-2; the match to TRBD2 covers 7 bases. Germline V lookup: CDR1 SGHVS, CDR2 FNYEAQ. V dropped 4 bases and J dropped 7; count of bases not matched to a gene: 12. The CDR3 contains 16 residues. The CDR3 sequence: CASSSVRTRLGGELFF. The CDR3 DNA reads TGTGCCAGCAGCTCCGTCAGGACTAGACTTGGCGGGGAGCTGTTTTTT. Together with reference TRBV7-6 and TRBJ2-2, the CDR3 gives the full variable domain: GAGVSQSPRYKVTKRGQDVALRCDPISGHVSLYWYRQALGQGPEFLTYFNYEAQQDKSGLPNDRFSAERPEGSISTLTIQRTEQRDSAMYRCASSSVRTRLGGELFFGEGSRLTVL.

This clone has only one observation. J is TRBJ1-2 and V is TRBV19, with D perhaps TRBD1 (6 bases). V gave up 3 bases and J gave up 6 bases, with 20 bases separating them. CDR1 is LNHDA and CDR2 is SQIVND in the germline V gene (reference sequence). The CDR3 loop spans 16 amino acids. The CDR3 is CASSIQGREGENGYTF. CDR3 nucleotide sequence: TGTGCCAGTAGTATCCAGGGGAGGGAAGGAGAGAATGGCTACACCTTC.

This sequence joins TRBV28 and TRBJ1-5, with a tentative D call TRBD1 (5 bases). Trimming pared 3 bases from V and 8 bases from J, leaving 17 bases between. From germline, CDR1 is MDHEN and CDR2 SYDVKM. This CDR3 has 15 amino acids. The CDR3 sequence is CASSLNPGPYEPQHF. DNA for the CDR3: TGTGCCAGCAGTTTGAATCCAGGGCCCTACGAGCCCCAGCATTTT.

Worth noting for this clone: The identical CDR3 is also encoded by other nucleotide sequences in the sample. The rearrangement links TRBV19 to TRBJ2-1; tentative D call: TRBD2 (6 bases). This CDR3 region has 15 residues. CDR1 is LNHDA and CDR2 is SQIVND in the germline V gene (reference sequence). Between the trimmed V and J ends, which lost 3 bases and 4 bases, there was a span of 13 bases. The CDR3 DNA sequence: TGTGCCAGTAGTATCGCGACTAGTGGATACAATGAGCAGTTCTTC. This codes for CASSIATSGYNEQFF.

The chain has TRBV29-1 and TRBJ2-1; no clear D. Germline CDR1 is SQVTM and CDR2 is ANQGSEA. V shed 0 bases and J shed 4 bases, with 10 bases lying between them. The CDR3 length is 14 residues. The CDR3 bases are TGCAGCGTTGAAGAAGGAACTACTTACAATGAGCAGTTCTTC. Translated, it gives CSVEEGTTYNEQFF.

The rearrangement uses TRBV28 and TRBJ2-5; 8 bases fit TRBD2. Per the germline V gene, CDR1 is MDHEN and CDR2 is SYDVKM. V lost 3 bases and J lost 4; bases outside the gene matches: 7. The CDR3 spans 15 residues. CDR3 region: CASSLSLSGRETQYF. DNA of the CDR3: TGTGCCAGCAGTTTGTCGTTGAGCGGGAGAGAGACCCAGTACTTC.

The chain has TRBV28 and TRBJ2-7; a weak D match, TRBD2 (5 bases). CDR3 length equals 12 residues. Trimming removed 3 bases from V and 5 bases from J, with 8 bases in between. From germline, CDR1 is MDHEN and CDR2 SYDVKM. The CDR3 protein is CASSFEGHEQYF. The CDR3 nucleotides read TGTGCCAGCAGTTTTGAGGGCCACGAGCAGTACTTC.

The V gene is TRBV4-1, the J gene TRBJ2-2, with 13 bases lining up with TRBD2. V was pared by 2 bases and J by 7 bases, with 7 bases of the junction left unmatched. This CDR3 comprises 17 residues. CDR1 is MGHRA, CDR2 YSYEKL, per germline. The CDR3 nucleotides are TGCGCCAGCAGCCAACCGGGACTAGCGGGACCTGGCGGGGAGCTGTTTTTT. It encodes CASSQPGLAGPGGELFF.

This sequence joins TRBV14 and TRBJ1-1; 9 positions match TRBD1. The CDR3 is 16 residues long. The germline gives CDR1 SGHDN, CDR2 FVKESK. Losses at the gene ends were 4 bases for V and 2 bases for J; bases not matched to a gene: 8. CDR3 coding DNA: TGTGCCAGCAGCCCTCGACAGGGGGATGTTAACACTGAAGCTTTCTTT. This sequence encodes CASSPRQGDVNTEAFF. Combining the CDR3 with reference TRBV14 and TRBJ1-1 gives the whole variable domain EAGVTQFPSHSVIEKGQTVTLRCDPISGHDNLYWYRRVMGKEIKFLLHFVKESKQDESGMPNNRFLAERTGGTYSTLKVQPAELEDSGVYFCASSPRQGDVNTEAFFGQGTRLTVV.

The sample holds one count of this clone. This chain joins TRBV6-5 and TRBJ1-2; tentative D call: TRBD1 (5 bases). The CDR3 loop spans 14 amino acids. Germline V gene data show CDR1 as MNHEY and CDR2 as SVGAGI. The V gene lost 0 bases and the J gene lost 5 bases, with 10 bases spanning the gap. The CDR3 is CASSYSPRDYGYTF. The CDR3 DNA follows: TGTGCCAGCAGTTACTCCCCCAGGGATTATGGCTACACCTTC.

This chain uses TRBV5-4 with TRBJ2-2; D is unresolved. From germline, CDR1 is SGHNT and CDR2 YYREEE (reference sequence). The CDR3 loop spans 13 amino acids. Trimming stripped 0 bases from V and 4 bases from J, with 4 bases between. The CDR3 reads CASSLEVTGELFF. CDR3 coding DNA: TGTGCCAGCAGCTTGGAAGTCACCGGGGAGCTGTTTTTT.

This chain joins TRBV9 and TRBJ2-7; TRBD1 aligns across 7 bases. V shed 4 bases and J 6 bases; nucleotides not matched to a gene: 4. The CDR3 length is 12 residues. The germline V gene encodes CDR1 SGDLS and CDR2 YYNGEE. The CDR3 reads CASSSHRGEQYF. CDR3 DNA: TGTGCCAGCAGCTCCCACAGGGGCGAGCAGTACTTC.

The V gene is TRBV9, the J gene TRBJ1-2, with D possibly TRBD1 on 6 matching bases. This CDR3 has 14 amino acids. Germline CDR1 SGDLS, CDR2 YYNGEE. V was clipped by 4 bases and J by 5 bases, with 15 bases between them. In nucleotides, the CDR3 is TGTGCCAGCAGCTCGGGGGGCGCCTCGTATGGCTACACCTTC. Translation: CASSSGGASYGYTF.

The J gene is TRBJ1-2, the V gene TRBV2, with 7 nucleotides matching TRBD1. Losses at the gene ends were 8 bases for V and 8 bases for J; bases not matched to a gene: 20. CDR3 length: 16 amino acids. CDR1 is SNHLY, CDR2 FYNNEI, per germline. The CDR3, as DNA: TGTGCCAGCCGAGGATGGGGCACAGGGGAACTTTGGGGCTACACCTTC. Its translation: CASRGWGTGELWGYTF.

This clone was recorded only once. J is TRBJ2-1 and V is TRBV6-6; 9 positions match TRBD1. The CDR3 extends over 15 amino acids. Per germline, CDR1 MNHNY and CDR2 SVGAGI (reference sequence). Trimming removed 6 bases from V and 8 bases from J; junction bases left unmatched: 11. Here the CDR3 reads CASSSGTGNFHEQFF. Here the CDR3 DNA reads TGTGCCAGCAGCTCCGGGACAGGGAACTTCCATGAGCAGTTCTTC.

The V gene is TRBV27, the J gene TRBJ2-1; perhaps TRBD2 as D (6 bases). This CDR3 has 16 residues. CDR1 and CDR2 (germline): MNHEY, SMNVEV (reference sequence). V lost 0 bases and J lost 2, with 11 bases in between. The CDR3 loop reads CASSLSGGITYNEQFF. Written as DNA, the CDR3 is TGTGCCAGCAGTTTATCGGGCGGGATTACCTACAATGAGCAGTTCTTC.

This chain links TRBV14 with TRBJ2-1, with TRBD2 identical over 8 bases. V gave up 1 base and J gave up 0 bases; unmatched junction bases: 11. Germline V gene lookup returns CDR1 SGHDN and CDR2 FVKESK. This CDR3 is built from 19 residues. The CDR3 region has the DNA TGTGCCAGCAGCCAAGCTTGGCGGGAGGCCCTTGGCTCCTACAATGAGCAGTTCTTC. The encoded protein is CASSQAWREALGSYNEQFF.

This chain joins TRBV2 and TRBJ2-1; D perhaps matches TRBD2 (7 bases). V gave up 2 bases and J gave up 7 bases, with 15 bases separating them. Germline loops: CDR1 SNHLY, CDR2 FYNNEI. The CDR3 has 15 amino acids. DNA of the CDR3: TGTGCCAGCAGTGAACGGGGGGCGGGTAAGAATGAGCAGTTCTTC. Protein product: CASSERGAGKNEQFF.

V usage is TRBV4-1 and J usage is TRBJ1-1; D gene uncertain. The germline CDR1 and CDR2 sequences are MGHRA and YSYEKL. Trimming cost V 1 base and J 3 bases, with 6 bases left between them. CDR3 length: 13 amino acids. The CDR3 loop is CASSQGRYTEAFF. In nucleotides, the CDR3 is TGCGCCAGCAGCCAAGGAAGATACACTGAAGCTTTCTTT.

The chain has TRBV7-9 and TRBJ2-5; 7 bases are shared with TRBD1. Per germline, CDR1 SEHNR and CDR2 FQNEAQ (reference sequence). There are 16 residues in the CDR3. The ends lost 5 bases at V and 2 bases at J; junction bases unmatched: 11. CDR3 in amino acids: CASSIPETGKQETQYF. The DNA of the CDR3 is TGTGCCAGCAGCATCCCTGAGACAGGGAAACAAGAGACCCAGTACTTC. Together with reference TRBV7-9 and TRBJ2-5, the CDR3 gives the full variable domain: DTGVSQNPRHKITKRGQNVTFRCDPISEHNRLYWYRQTLGQGPEFLTYFQNEAQLEKSRLLSDRFSAERPKGSFSTLEIQRTEQGDSAMYLCASSIPETGKQETQYFGPGTRLLVL.

The V gene is TRBV4-2, the J gene TRBJ2-5; the D gene is possibly TRBD1 (7 bases). The CDR3 has 15 residues. Trimming took 5 bases from V and 5 from J, leaving 18 bases between them. Germline V gene sequence: CDR1 LGHNA, CDR2 YNFKEQ. CDR3 DNA sequence: TGTGCCAGCAGCACTCAAGAGGGGGCGGGGGAGACCCAGTACTTC. This gives the protein CASSTQEGAGETQYF.

The rearrangement links TRBV28 to TRBJ2-7; D is possibly TRBD2 (6 bases). Looked up from germline, CDR1 is MDHEN and CDR2 is SYDVKM. Trimming pared 5 bases from V and 0 bases from J, leaving 11 bases between. This CDR3 contains 14 residues. The CDR3 region is CASSTRESSYEQYF. For the CDR3, the DNA is TGTGCCAGCAGTACCCGGGAGAGCTCCTACGAGCAGTACTTC.

This clone has only one observation. The J gene is TRBJ2-7, the V gene TRBV15; 10 bases line up with TRBD1. Trimming cost V 5 bases and J 6 bases; bases outside gene matches: 7. The CDR3 runs to 14 residues. The germline gives CDR1 LNHNV, CDR2 YYDKDF (reference sequence). CDR3 nucleotides: TGTGCCACCAGCGGAGGGACAGGGGTCTCCGAGCAGTACTTC. Translation: CATSGGTGVSEQYF.

The chain joins TRBV7-3 to TRBJ2-5, with 7 nucleotides matching TRBD1. This CDR3 comprises 15 residues. V lost 5 bases to trimming and J lost 2 bases; unmatched junction nucleotides: 8. Per the germline V gene, CDR1 is SGHTA and CDR2 is FQGTGA. CDR3 region: CASSPGTAPQETQYF. The CDR3 coding sequence is TGTGCCAGCAGCCCAGGGACAGCCCCACAAGAGACCCAGTACTTC.

The genes are TRBV15 and TRBJ1-5; D remains unclear. This CDR3 region has 15 residues. CDR1 and CDR2 (germline): LNHNV, YYDKDF (reference sequence). With 3 bases removed from V and 0 bases from J, the gap between germline ends came to 9 bases. The CDR3 reads CATSRGANSNQPQHF. As DNA, the CDR3 is TGTGCCACCAGCAGGGGTGCAAATAGCAATCAGCCCCAGCATTTT.

The V and J genes are TRBV7-9 and TRBJ2-3; maybe TRBD1 (6 bases). Deletions cut 4 bases from V and 2 bases from J, with 19 bases between. The germline V gene has CDR1 SEHNR and CDR2 FQNEAQ (reference sequence). CDR3 length: 17 amino acids. The CDR3: CASSWGFGTSSTDTQYF. The CDR3 DNA reads TGTGCCAGCAGCTGGGGCTTCGGGACATCCTCCACAGATACGCAGTATTTT.

V is TRBV27 and J is TRBJ2-7; TRBD2 might be the D (5 bases). The CDR3 length is 13 residues. Looked up from germline, CDR1 is MNHEY and CDR2 is SMNVEV (reference sequence). With 9 bases removed from V and 1 base from J, the gap between germline ends came to 13 bases. The CDR3: CASGIRGSYEQYF. The CDR3 bases are TGTGCCAGTGGGATCCGGGGTTCCTACGAGCAGTACTTC.

The chain employs TRBV7-8 and TRBJ2-3; possible D gene TRBD2, 5 bases. Germline loops: CDR1 SGHVS, CDR2 FQNEAQ. Trimming cost V 0 bases and J 4 bases, with 8 bases left between them. CDR3 length: 14 amino acids. The CDR3 DNA is TGTGCCAGCAGCTTAGCGGGAGCACCAGATACGCAGTATTTT. This codes for CASSLAGAPDTQYF.

This chain links TRBV2 with TRBJ2-1; D perhaps matches TRBD2 (5 bases). The CDR3 has 13 amino acids. CDR1 SNHLY and CDR2 FYNNEI come from the germline V gene. V was pared by 2 bases and J by 8 bases, with 10 bases between. CDR3 amino acids: CASSERTFYEQFF. The DNA of the CDR3 is TGTGCCAGCAGTGAAAGGACTTTCTATGAGCAGTTCTTC.